Described below is a single TCR beta chain sequence and its context. Trimming pared 4 bases from V and 2 bases from J, leaving 9 bases between. Looked up from germline, CDR1 is LGHDT and CDR2 is YNNKEL (reference sequence). There are 15 residues in the CDR3. TCRdb keeps only in-frame clones here, not all; method: immunoSEQ multiplex PCR. Of about 78,000 clones in the sample, roughly 73% were seen once. The sample originates from a study of blood T cell repertoires in COVID-19. Study-wide context: COVID-19 samples collected from the United States, Italy and Spain covered acute and convalescent phases.

The source of this sequence is a human donor in a cohort sampled during active COVID-19. The chain employs TRBV3-1 (or the pseudogene TRBV3-2) and TRBJ1-6; D possibly corresponds to TRBD1 (5 bases). Sequencing was done on a sample of peripheral blood. The CDR3 here is CASSPGHTYNSPLHF. The CDR3 DNA follows: TGTGCCAGCAGCCCTGGACATACCTATAATTCACCCCTCCACTTT.